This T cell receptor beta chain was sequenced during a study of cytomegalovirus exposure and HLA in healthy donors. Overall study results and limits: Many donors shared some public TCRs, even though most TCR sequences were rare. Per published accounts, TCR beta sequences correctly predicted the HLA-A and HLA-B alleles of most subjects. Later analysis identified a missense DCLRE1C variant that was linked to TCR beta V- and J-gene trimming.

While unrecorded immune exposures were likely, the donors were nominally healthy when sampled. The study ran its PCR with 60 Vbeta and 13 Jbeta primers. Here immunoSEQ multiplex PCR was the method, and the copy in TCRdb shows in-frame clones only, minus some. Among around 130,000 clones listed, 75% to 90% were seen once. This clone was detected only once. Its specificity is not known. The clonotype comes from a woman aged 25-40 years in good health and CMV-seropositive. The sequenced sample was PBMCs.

CDR3 in DNA: TGTGCCAGCAGTTTATCACGGGGTGCGGGTAATCAGCCCCAGCATTTT. This codes for CASSLSRGAGNQPQHF. J is TRBJ1-5 and V is TRBV27; D is uncertain. Germline lookup yields CDR1 MNHEY and CDR2 SMNVEV (reference sequence). The CDR3 contains 16 residues. V was clipped by 0 bases and J by 4 bases, with 13 bases between them.